This T cell receptor (beta chain) was sequenced during a study of blood T cell repertoires in COVID-19. Study information: Collection of acute and convalescent COVID-19 samples took place in the United States, Italy and Spain. Sources were T cells, B-cell-depleted T cells, or PBMCs; the material itself was cDNA or gDNA.

Methods used by the authors: Nucleated cell counts were estimated from reference gene primer amplification. Clones were sequenced by immunoSEQ multiplex PCR, and TCRdb holds only the in-frame ones, with some missing. The DNA gave D and trimming, while V, J and clone size come from that table. The sample carries 200,000 to 300,000 clones, roughly 85% recorded once. Germline CDR1 and CDR2: SNHLY and FYNNEI. The CDR3 covers 14 residues. Unmatched junction bases numbered 6, after V lost 7 bases and J lost 1 base. The chain uses TRBV2 and TRBJ1-2, with 7 bases that match TRBD1. Input material: peripheral blood. The TCR originated in a woman younger than 35 with acute or convalescent COVID-19. Written as DNA, the CDR3 is TGTGCCAGCATAGGGACAGTATTTAACTATGGCTACACCTTC. Amino acid sequence: CASIGTVFNYGYTF.